The 27 T cell receptor beta chains given below trace back to one sample, sequenced in a study of blood T cell repertoires in COVID-19. Profiled with immunoSEQ multiplex PCR; TCRdb holds only in-frame clones, not every one. The sample carries about 270,000 clones, about nine tenths recorded once. The specimen sequenced was PBMCs or T cells enriched from blood (not recorded which). The receptors were sampled from a woman between 50 and 59 years old who had recovered from COVID-19.

This chain joins TRBV6-1 and TRBJ2-3; 10 bases map to TRBD2. V lost 3 bases to trimming and J lost 2 bases; unmatched junction nucleotides: 5. Germline-derived CDR1 and CDR2 are MNHNS and SASEGT. The CDR3 extends over 16 amino acids. CDR3 protein: CASSDPSGRNTDTQYF. Written as DNA, the CDR3 is TGTGCCAGCAGTGATCCTAGCGGGAGAAACACAGATACGCAGTATTTT.

The sample holds one count of this clone. The chain uses TRBV7-9 and TRBJ2-7; 9 nucleotides agree with TRBD1. The germline V gene has CDR1 SEHNR and CDR2 FQNEAQ (reference sequence). Trimming took 6 bases from V and 2 from J; bases not matched to a gene: 8. The CDR3 length is 15 residues. CDR3 protein: CASSTDRGYPYEQYF. The CDR3 DNA sequence: TGTGCCAGCAGTACCGACAGGGGGTATCCCTACGAGCAGTACTTC. Full variable domain (remainder filled in from reference TRBV7-9 and TRBJ2-7): DTGVSQNPRHKITKRGQNVTFRCDPISEHNRLYWYRQTLGQGPEFLTYFQNEAQLEKSRLLSDRFSAERPKGSFSTLEIQRTEQGDSAMYLCASSTDRGYPYEQYFGPGTRLTVT.

The CDR3 sequence: CASSLWYRGTDTEAFF. CDR3 sequence (DNA): TGTGCCAGCAGTTTATGGTACAGGGGGACAGACACTGAAGCTTTCTTT. V and J are TRBV28 and TRBJ1-1, with TRBD1 identical over 8 bases. Germline trimming cut 0 bases from V and 3 bases from J; bases unmatched to any gene: 6. CDR3 length equals 16 residues. Per the germline V gene, CDR1 is MDHEN and CDR2 is SYDVKM.

V gene TRBV7-8 combines with J gene TRBJ2-7; possibly TRBD2 for D (5 bases). The ends were cut back, 4 bases at V and 1 base at J, with 11 bases in the middle. CDR1 and CDR2 from the germline V gene are SGHVS and FQNEAQ. The CDR3 runs to 14 residues. The CDR3 DNA reads as TGTGCCAGCAGCTCAATCAGCGGATCCTACGAGCAGTACTTC. Amino acids: CASSSISGSYEQYF.

The chain joins TRBV10-2 to TRBJ2-5, with 10 positions matching TRBD1. Germline CDR1 and CDR2: WSHSY and SAAADI. CDR3 length: 15 amino acids. Trimming cost V 5 bases and J 5 bases; bases outside gene matches: 8. As DNA, the CDR3 is TGCGCCAGCAGTCAAAGACAGGGGGCTGGGGAGACCCAGTACTTC. Translated, it gives CASSQRQGAGETQYF.

The chain has TRBV11-2 and TRBJ1-1; D unresolved. Between the trimmed V and J ends, which lost 3 bases and 1 base, there was a span of 6 bases. In germline, CDR1 is SGHAT, CDR2 FQNNGV. This CDR3 is built from 13 residues. The chain's CDR3 is CASSFTTNTEAFF. CDR3 nucleotides: TGTGCCAGCAGCTTTACTACGAACACTGAAGCTTTCTTT.

CDR3 region: CASSAWTGIGDTQYF. As DNA, the CDR3 is TGTGCCAGCAGCGCCTGGACAGGGATAGGGGATACGCAGTATTTT. The chain has TRBV7-9 and TRBJ2-3, with 8 positions matching TRBD1. This CDR3 comprises 15 residues. CDR1 and CDR2 (germline): SEHNR, FQNEAQ (reference sequence). V was pared by 5 bases and J by 6 bases, with 10 bases of the junction left unmatched.

V and J are TRBV7-2 and TRBJ2-5, with D tentatively TRBD2 (5 bases). CDR3 length: 13 amino acids. Germline V CDR1 and CDR2: SGHTA, FQGNSA. Trimming stripped 5 bases from V and 4 bases from J, with 11 bases between. For the CDR3, the DNA is TGTGCCAGCAGCCCCGGACTGGGAGAGACCCAGTACTTC. Translation gives CASSPGLGETQYF.

The chain couples TRBV28 to TRBJ1-5; 8 positions agree with TRBD1. Germline V CDR1 and CDR2: MDHEN, SYDVKM. There are 14 residues in the CDR3. Trimming removed 7 bases from V and 7 bases from J; junction bases left unmatched: 9. The CDR3 is CASNTGQGEQPQHF. In DNA form, the CDR3 reads TGTGCCAGCAACACCGGACAGGGTGAACAGCCCCAGCATTTT.

The chain is built from TRBV2 and TRBJ2-7, with TRBD2 identical over 13 bases. Trimming cost V 5 bases and J 4 bases; bases outside gene matches: 2. The CDR3 is 14 amino acids. Germline V gives CDR1 SNHLY, CDR2 FYNNEI. The CDR3 is CASSRTSGSYEQYF. The CDR3 DNA sequence: TGTGCCAGCAGTCGGACTAGCGGGAGTTACGAGCAGTACTTC.

The table lists this clone with a few counts. V and J are TRBV11-3 and TRBJ1-5; weak D call: TRBD1 (5 bases). V dropped 7 bases and J dropped 0 bases, with 22 bases sitting between them. This CDR3 has 18 amino acids. Germline V gene sequence: CDR1 SGHNT, CDR2 YENEEA. CDR3 sequence (DNA): TGTGCCAGCACCTCCAGCTTCCCAGGGCCCCATAGCAATCAGCCCCAGCATTTT. Its protein is CASTSSFPGPHSNQPQHF.

CDR3 DNA sequence: TGTGCCAGCAGTTATGGGACAAGAACCTACGAGCAGTACTTC. As protein: CASSYGTRTYEQYF. The chain joins TRBV6-6 to TRBJ2-7; weak D call: TRBD1 (6 bases). The CDR3 contains 14 residues. Trimming took 3 bases from V and 2 from J, leaving 11 bases between them. Germline assignment: CDR1 MNHNY and CDR2 SVGAGI (reference sequence).

The chain has TRBV2 and TRBJ1-2; tentative D call: TRBD1 (5 bases). The CDR3 loop spans 14 amino acids. Trimming pared 4 bases from V and 0 bases from J, leaving 9 bases between. Germline V gives CDR1 SNHLY, CDR2 FYNNEI. The CDR3 here is CASSAGRANYGYTF. CDR3 bases: TGTGCCAGCAGTGCTGGCAGGGCTAACTATGGCTACACCTTC.

This clone was detected only once. V usage is TRBV18 and J usage is TRBJ2-1, with a weak D call TRBD1 (5 bases). Trimming stripped 3 bases from V and 4 bases from J, with 7 bases between. Looked up from germline, CDR1 is KGHSH and CDR2 is LQKENI. The CDR3 loop spans 13 amino acids. The CDR3 spells CASSPDTYNEQFF. Written as DNA, the CDR3 is TGTGCCAGCTCACCGGACACATACAATGAGCAGTTCTTC. Complete variable domain (other parts from reference TRBV18 and TRBJ2-1): NAGVMQNPRHLVRRRGQEARLRCSPMKGHSHVYWYRQLPEEGLKFMVYLQKENIIDESGMPKERFSAEFPKEGPSILRIQQVVRGDSAAYFCASSPDTYNEQFFGPGTRLTVL.

The gene calls are TRBV5-8 and TRBJ1-1; a possible D gene is TRBD1 (6 bases). This CDR3 is 14 amino acids long. V lost 4 bases and J 1 base, leaving 11 bases between the germline ends. The germline gives CDR1 SGHTS, CDR2 YDEGEE. As DNA, the CDR3 is TGTGCCAGCAGCAACAGGGAACGGAACACTGAAGCTTTCTTT. Its protein product is CASSNRERNTEAFF.

The chain's CDR3 is CASRDTLGTDTQYF. The CDR3 nucleotides are TGTGCCAGCAGGGACACCCTCGGCACAGATACGCAGTATTTT. V gene TRBV27 combines with J gene TRBJ2-3; a weak D match, TRBD1 (5 bases). The V and J ends lost 6 bases and 1 base respectively, with 11 bases between them. Germline CDR1 MNHEY, CDR2 SMNVEV (reference sequence). The CDR3 is made up of 14 amino acids.

CDR3 in DNA: TGTGCCAGCAGTGAATACGTGGCTAGCGGAGGTCGAGATGAGCAGTTCTTC. Translation gives CASSEYVASGGRDEQFF. The chain recombines TRBV2 with TRBJ2-1; 7 bases are a match to TRBD2. J lost 8 bases, V lost 2 bases, and 15 bases had no gene match. Per germline, CDR1 SNHLY and CDR2 FYNNEI. The CDR3 sequence is 17 residues long.

The chain recombines TRBV30 with TRBJ1-1; the D gene is possibly TRBD1 (5 bases). V lost 2 bases and J 5 bases, leaving 15 bases between the germline ends. This CDR3 has 14 amino acids. In germline, CDR1 is GTSNPN, CDR2 SVGIG (reference sequence). The CDR3 sequence is CAWSPRGGVTEAFF. The CDR3 DNA reads as TGTGCCTGGAGTCCTCGGGGAGGGGTAACTGAAGCTTTCTTT.

The chain has TRBV7-2 and TRBJ1-6; 7 nucleotides line up with TRBD1. The V gene's germline CDR1 is SGHTA and CDR2 FQGNSA. Trimming at V came to 1 base and at J to 0 bases, leaving 9 bases not matched to a gene. The CDR3 contains 19 residues. The CDR3: CASSLGVPGDSSYNSPLHF. The CDR3 bases are TGTGCCAGCAGCTTAGGGGTCCCAGGGGACAGCTCCTATAATTCACCCCTCCACTTT.

CDR3 nucleotide sequence: TGTGCTAGTGGTTCCCGGACTAGCGGCGACCAAGAGCAGTTCTTC. Translation gives CASGSRTSGDQEQFF. The J gene is TRBJ2-1, the V gene TRBV12-5, with 10 positions matching TRBD2. The CDR3 is 15 amino acids. The germline V gene encodes CDR1 LGHNT and CDR2 FRNRAP. V lost 4 bases to trimming and J lost 10 bases; unmatched junction nucleotides: 10.

The J gene is TRBJ2-2, the V gene TRBV5-1; maybe TRBD2 (5 bases). Trimming pared 8 bases from V and 4 bases from J, leaving 15 bases between. The CDR3 spans 14 residues. From germline, CDR1 is SGHRS and CDR2 YFSETQ. CDR3 nucleotide sequence: TGCGCCAGTATCAAGGGAGCCGGCACCGGGGAGCTGTTTTTT. Residues: CASIKGAGTGELFF. The full variable domain, rest sourced from reference TRBV5-1 and TRBJ2-2, is KAGVTQTPRYLIKTRGQQVTLSCSPISGHRSVSWYQQTPGQGLQFLFEYFSETQRNKGNFPGRFSGRQFSNSRSEMNVSTLELGDSALYLCASIKGAGTGELFFGEGSRLTVL.

The rearrangement links TRBV5-4 to TRBJ2-1; TRBD2 matches 12 bases. V lost 4 bases, J lost 3 bases, and 5 bases stayed unmatched. The CDR3 is 16 amino acids. Germline loops: CDR1 SGHNT, CDR2 YYREEE (reference sequence). This CDR3 reads CASSVRTSGIYNEQFF. In nucleotides, the CDR3 is TGTGCCAGCAGCGTCCGGACTAGCGGGATCTACAATGAGCAGTTCTTC.

The chain employs TRBV5-5 and TRBJ1-1, with D possibly TRBD1 on 5 matching bases. The germline CDR1 and CDR2 sequences are SGHKS and YYEKEE (reference sequence). The V end lost 4 bases, the J end lost 1 base, and 14 bases lay between the germline ends. This CDR3 contains 15 residues. Here the CDR3 reads CASSPPDKTNTEAFF. The CDR3 bases are TGTGCCAGCAGCCCCCCGGACAAGACGAACACTGAAGCTTTCTTT. Full variable domain (missing parts from reference TRBV5-5 and TRBJ1-1): DAGVTQSPTHLIKTRGQQVTLRCSPISGHKSVSWYQQVLGQGPQFIFQYYEKEERGRGNFPDRFSARQFPNYSSELNVNALLLGDSALYLCASSPPDKTNTEAFFGQGTRLTVV.

The chain couples TRBV6-2 or TRBV6-3 to TRBJ1-1; no definite D call. The length of the CDR3 is 14 residues. Germline V CDR1 and CDR2: MNHEY, SVGEGT. Trimming removed 6 bases at V and 1 base at J, with 12 bases between. The CDR3 spells CASSSTYPNTEAFF. CDR3 DNA: TGTGCCAGCAGCTCAACTTATCCGAACACTGAAGCTTTCTTT.

The V gene is TRBV15, the J gene TRBJ2-3, with 8 bases identical to TRBD2. This CDR3 is built from 15 residues. Germline CDR1 and CDR2: LNHNV and YYDKDF (reference sequence). V lost 0 bases to trimming and J lost 6 bases; unmatched junction nucleotides: 5. CDR3 sequence: CATSRDAGGRDTQYF. The CDR3 coding sequence is TGTGCCACCAGCAGAGACGCGGGAGGCCGGGATACGCAGTATTTT.

This rearrangement joins TRBV29-1 to TRBJ2-3; tentatively, D is TRBD2 (6 bases). In germline, CDR1 is SQVTM, CDR2 ANQGSEA. Trimming removed 4 bases from V and 6 bases from J, with 14 bases in between. This CDR3 is built from 13 residues. CDR3 protein: CSVARDAADTQYF. The CDR3 DNA follows: TGCAGCGTTGCGCGGGACGCGGCGGATACGCAGTATTTT.

This chain links TRBV28 with TRBJ1-5; 7 positions match TRBD1. CDR1 and CDR2 (germline): MDHEN, SYDVKM. V was clipped by 2 bases and J by 2 bases; unmatched bases: 3. CDR3 size: 15 residues. The CDR3 spells CASSLRQGGNQPQHF. The CDR3 DNA sequence: TGTGCCAGCAGTTTACGGCAGGGGGGCAATCAGCCCCAGCATTTT.